This T cell receptor (beta chain) stems from a study of T cells in Graves' hyperthyroidism and ophthalmopathy. This clonotype was picked up many times. Its specificity is unknown. General observations from the study: Ophthalmopathy cases were set apart from stable hyperthyroidism by a 13 V-J model. Most expanded thyroid clonotypes above 0.001 recurred in blood. The model's output predicted ophthalmopathy at a median of 6.5 months prior to onset.

The source material, RNA transcripts, was used to amplify TCR beta CDR3 regions. The TCR CDR3 first-round RT-PCR relied on the HTBI primer set. MiXCR, run by TCRdb on the multiplex PCR reads, gives a single entry per CDR3 protein. The repertoire has approximately 600,000 distinct CDR3 sequences, about 14% of them found once; the top ten carry approximately 4.2%. The sample comprised blood. This sequence originates from a woman aged 40 to 55 with Graves' ophthalmopathy.

CDR3 nucleotide sequence: TGTGCCAGCAGCTTAGGGCATTTAAACGAGCAGTACTTC. Encoded protein: CASSLGHLNEQYF. The chain recombines TRBV7-2 with TRBJ2-7; D is uncertain. V was cut by 1 base and J by 5 bases, with 9 bases left in between. Germline CDR1 SGHTA, CDR2 FQGNSA. The CDR3 is 13 amino acids.